The T cell receptor beta chain under discussion was sequenced for a study of OX40 agonist ivuxolimab in advanced cancers. Germline V gives CDR1 SEHNR, CDR2 FQNEAQ (reference sequence). V dropped 0 bases and J dropped 5 bases, with 7 bases sitting between them. The CDR3 runs to 13 residues. Clones were sequenced by immunoSEQ multiplex PCR, and TCRdb holds only the in-frame ones, with some missing. The sample lists some 81,000 clones, 65% to 90% occurring once. The sequence was obtained from an adult with an advanced solid tumor such as melanoma, head and neck, liver or kidney cancer. The rearrangement links TRBV7-9 to TRBJ2-5; no definite D call. This specimen consisted of CD4+ or CD8+ T cells sorted from blood, obtained in a trial of the OX40 agonist ivuxolimab. The CDR3 nucleotides are TGTGCCAGCAGCTTAGCACATTGGGAGACCCAGTACTTC. Translating gives CASSLAHWETQYF.